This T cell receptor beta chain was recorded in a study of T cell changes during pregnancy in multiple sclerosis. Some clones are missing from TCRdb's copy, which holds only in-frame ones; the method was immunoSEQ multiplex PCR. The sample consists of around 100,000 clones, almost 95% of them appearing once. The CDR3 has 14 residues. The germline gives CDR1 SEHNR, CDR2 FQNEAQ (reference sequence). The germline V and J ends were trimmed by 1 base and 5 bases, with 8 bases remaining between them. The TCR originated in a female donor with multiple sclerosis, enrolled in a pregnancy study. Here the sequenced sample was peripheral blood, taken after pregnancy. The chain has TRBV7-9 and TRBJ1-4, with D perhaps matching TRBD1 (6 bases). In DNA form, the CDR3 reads TGTGCCAGCAGCTTAGGACAGGTCAATGAAAAACTGTTTTTT. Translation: CASSLGQVNEKLFF.